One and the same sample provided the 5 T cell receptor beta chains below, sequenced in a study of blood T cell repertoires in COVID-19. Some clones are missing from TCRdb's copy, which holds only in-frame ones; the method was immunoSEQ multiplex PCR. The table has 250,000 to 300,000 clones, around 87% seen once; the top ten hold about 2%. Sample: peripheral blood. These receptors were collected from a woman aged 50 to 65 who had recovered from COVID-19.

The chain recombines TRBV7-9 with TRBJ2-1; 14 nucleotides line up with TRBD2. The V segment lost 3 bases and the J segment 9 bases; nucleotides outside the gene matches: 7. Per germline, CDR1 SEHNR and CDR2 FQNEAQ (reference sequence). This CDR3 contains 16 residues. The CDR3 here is CASSFTTSGGAAEQFF. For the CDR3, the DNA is TGTGCCAGCAGCTTTACGACTAGCGGGGGGGCCGCTGAGCAGTTCTTC.

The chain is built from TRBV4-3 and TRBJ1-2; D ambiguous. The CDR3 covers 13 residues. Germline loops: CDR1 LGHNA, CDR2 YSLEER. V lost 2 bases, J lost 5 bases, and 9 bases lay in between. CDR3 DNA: TGCGCCAGCAGCCAAATATGGGAGTATGGCTACACCTTC. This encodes CASSQIWEYGYTF.

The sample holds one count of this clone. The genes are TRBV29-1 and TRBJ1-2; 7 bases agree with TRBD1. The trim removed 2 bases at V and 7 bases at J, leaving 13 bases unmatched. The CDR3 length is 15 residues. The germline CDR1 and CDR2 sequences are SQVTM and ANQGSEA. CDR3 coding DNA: TGCAGCGTTGAAAGAGAGGGGGCGCCCCGTGGTGGCTACACCTTC. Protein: CSVEREGAPRGGYTF.

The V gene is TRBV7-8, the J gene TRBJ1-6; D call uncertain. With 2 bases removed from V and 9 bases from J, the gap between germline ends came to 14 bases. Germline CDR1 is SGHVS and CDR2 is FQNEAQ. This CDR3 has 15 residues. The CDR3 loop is CASSLWTLTSSPLHF. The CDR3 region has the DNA TGTGCCAGCAGCTTATGGACCCTGACTAGTTCACCCCTCCACTTT.

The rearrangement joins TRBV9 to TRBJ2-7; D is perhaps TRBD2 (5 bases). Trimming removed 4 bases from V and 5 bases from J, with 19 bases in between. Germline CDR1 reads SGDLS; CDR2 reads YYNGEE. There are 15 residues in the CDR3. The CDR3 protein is CASSSRTGSRDEQYF. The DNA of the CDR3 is TGTGCCAGCAGCTCGCGGACTGGCTCTAGGGACGAGCAGTACTTC.